This TCR beta chain came from a study of T cells after yellow fever vaccination. Study-wide background: The fractions with low cell numbers were processed using SMART-Seq v4 Ultra Low Input.

This clonotype has a count of ten or more. Its antigen is unidentified. Study-wide results and limits: Highly abundant clonotypes carried over from the bulk population could end up in FACS-sorted repertoires as contaminants. Among primary-vaccination clones, most reappeared after the booster, at approximately 96% for CD4 and 88% for CD8.

The CDR3 sequence is 14 residues long. V gave up 4 bases and J gave up 4 bases; unmatched junction bases: 5. Germline V CDR1 and CDR2: SGHRS, YFSETQ. In TCRdb, the 5' RACE reads were re-called with MiXCR into one record per CDR3 protein. The data show 250,000 to 400,000 distinct CDR3 sequences, 4.1% seen once. Specimen: PBMCs, collected 5 days after the yellow fever booster vaccination. This chain joins TRBV5-1 and TRBJ2-5; 9 positions match TRBD2. The clonotype comes from a man between 18 and 29 years old who received the YFV17D yellow fever vaccine. DNA of the CDR3: TGCGCCAGCAGCCCTAAGACTAGCGGAGAGACCCAGTACTTC. Its translation is CASSPKTSGETQYF.